The rows below give T cell receptor beta chains drawn from one sample of a study of memory CD8 T cells in hepatitis C reinfection. The data were produced by immunoSEQ multiplex PCR, yet TCRdb's version contains in-frame clones alone and is incomplete. The table lists tens of thousands of clones, 80% to 90% of them singletons. Material: naive CD8+ T cells sorted from blood. The receptors come from a man aged 18 to 29 with hepatitis C virus infection. CDR3s include the opening cysteine and the closing phenylalanine or tryptophan. D genes are given only for firm matches. Some rows mark clone size as missing; the rest say once, few, many or name a class of expanded clone.

>TRBJ2-1|.|TRBV10-2|.
CASRLDSSSYNEQFF
TGCGCCAGCAGGCTCGACTCGAGCTCCTACAATGAGCAGTTCTTC
>TRBJ2-2|.|TRBV6-5|.
CASSQIESGELFF
TGTGCCAGCAGTCAGATCGAAAGCGGGGAGCTGTTTTTT
>TRBJ2-1|TRBD2|TRBV6-1|.
CATALAGKSYNEQFF
TGTGCCACCGCCCTAGCGGGGAAGTCCTACAATGAGCAGTTCTTC
>TRBJ1-2|.|TRBV7-9|.
CASRGGTDGYTF
TGTGCCAGCAGGGGGGGGACTGATGGCTACACCTTC
>TRBJ2-7|.|TRBV6-1|.
CASSAFVPGRPSYEQYF
TGTGCCAGCAGTGCGTTTGTCCCGGGAAGACCATCCTACGAGCAGTACTTC
>TRBJ2-2|.|TRBV5-4|.
CASSSGVGVSTGELFF
TGTGCCAGCAGCTCAGGGGTCGGCGTGAGCACCGGGGAGCTGTTTTTT
>TRBJ1-1|.|TRBV5-5|few
CASSFPPTVLNTEAFF
TGTGCCAGCAGCTTCCCCCCGACAGTATTGAACACTGAAGCTTTCTTT
>TRBJ1-2|TRBD1|TRBV6-5|.
CASSPTGGVNYGYTF
TGTGCCAGCAGTCCCACAGGGGGCGTCAACTATGGCTACACCTTC
>TRBJ2-7|.|TRBV5-1|.
CASSLAGGLYEQYF
TGCGCCAGCAGCTTGGCCGGGGGACTTTACGAGCAGTACTTC
>TRBJ2-7|.|TRBV2|.
CASSEARDSLTYEQYF
TGTGCCAGCAGTGAAGCGCGGGACAGCTTAACCTACGAGCAGTACTTC
>TRBJ2-1|TRBD2|TRBV7-9|.
CASSPAGTSLNEQFF
TGTGCCAGCAGCCCTGCCGGGACTAGCTTAAATGAGCAGTTCTTC
>TRBJ1-1|.|TRBV5-5|.
CASSSGQNTEAFF
TGTGCCAGCAGCTCGGGACAGAACACTGAAGCTTTCTTT
>TRBJ1-5|.|TRBV4-1|.
CASSREQRNQPQHF
TGCGCCAGCAGCCGAGAACAGCGCAATCAGCCCCAGCATTTT
>TRBJ2-3|TRBD2|TRBV29-1|.
CSVEDQVAGVFTDTQYF
TGCAGCGTTGAAGATCAAGTAGCGGGAGTGTTTACAGATACGCAGTATTTT
>TRBJ2-1|TRBD2|TRBV5-1|.
CASRSTSGSIDEQFF
TGCGCCAGCAGGTCGACTAGCGGGAGTATCGATGAGCAGTTCTTC
>TRBJ2-6|.|TRBV15|.
CATSRVATGVSGANVLAF
TGTGCCACCAGCAGAGTGGCGACAGGCGTTTCTGGGGCCAACGTCCTGGCTTTC
>TRBJ2-5|TRBD1|TRBV5-6|.
CASSRQKQGLVGETQYF
TGTGCCAGCAGCCGTCAAAAACAGGGGTTGGTAGGAGAGACCCAGTACTTC
>TRBJ2-7|TRBD1|TRBV18|.
CASSSIDRVNSYEQYF
TGTGCCAGCTCATCAATCGACAGGGTCAACTCCTACGAGCAGTACTTC
>TRBJ2-1|TRBD2|TRBV15|few
CATSRDRTSGSKDEQFF
TGTGCCACCAGCAGAGATCGGACTAGCGGGAGTAAGGATGAGCAGTTCTTC
>TRBJ1-5|TRBD1|TRBV28|.
CASSSGTGYSNQPQHF
TGTGCCAGCAGTTCTGGGACAGGGTATAGCAATCAGCCCCAGCATTTT
>TRBJ2-5|TRBD2|TRBV28|.
CASSFLTSGGFQETQYF
TGTGCCAGCAGTTTCCTCACTAGCGGGGGTTTCCAAGAGACCCAGTACTTC
>TRBJ1-1|.|TRBV5-1|.
CASSLEGQEAFF
TGCGCCAGCAGCTTGGAAGGACAGGAAGCTTTCTTT
>TRBJ1-2|TRBD1|TRBV6-1|.
CASRSGGYGYTF
TGTGCCAGCAGGTCAGGGGGCTATGGCTACACCTTC
>TRBJ1-1|.|TRBV5-5|.
CASSLWWTENTEAFF
TGTGCCAGCAGCTTGTGGTGGACAGAGAACACTGAAGCTTTCTTT
>TRBJ2-1|.|TRBV6-1|.
CASSPSERPYNEQFF
TGTGCCAGCAGTCCTAGTGAGCGCCCCTACAATGAGCAGTTCTTC
>TRBJ2-3|.|TRBV28|.
CASSGLPRFTDTQYF
TGTGCCAGCAGTGGACTACCTCGGTTCACAGATACGCAGTATTTT
>TRBJ2-3|.|TRBV2|few
CASTQDSLTDTQYF
TGTGCCAGCACCCAAGACTCACTCACAGATACGCAGTATTTT
>TRBJ1-5|.|TRBV10-3|few
CAIRAGQNQPQHF
TGTGCCATCAGGGCAGGACAGAATCAGCCCCAGCATTTT
>TRBJ2-1|TRBD2|TRBV19|.
CASSIGPGVAGVLYNEQFF
TGTGCCAGTAGTATTGGCCCTGGGGTAGCGGGAGTTCTCTACAATGAGCAGTTCTTC
>TRBJ2-1|.|TRBV19|.
CASSIAGSSYNEQFF
TGTGCCAGTAGTATAGCGGGATCATCCTACAATGAGCAGTTCTTC
>TRBJ2-5|.|TRBV11-2|.
CASSRPGQETQYF
TGTGCCAGCAGCCGCCCCGGCCAAGAGACCCAGTACTTC
>TRBJ2-1|TRBD2|TRBV2|.
CASSPTSGSDPEQFF
TGTGCCAGCAGTCCCACTAGCGGGAGCGATCCTGAGCAGTTCTTC
>TRBJ2-6|.|TRBV7-9|.
CASSPSSGANVLTF
TGTGCCAGCAGCCCCAGCTCTGGGGCCAACGTCCTGACTTTC
>TRBJ2-3|.|TRBV5-1|.
CASSLERGSSTDTQYF
TGCGCCAGCAGCTTGGAAAGGGGTTCTAGCACAGATACGCAGTATTTT
>TRBJ2-5|.|TRBV6-5|once
CASRQFGGAGETQYF
TGTGCCAGCAGGCAGTTTGGAGGGGCTGGAGAGACCCAGTACTTC
>TRBJ2-3|TRBD2|TRBV7-9|.
CASSLDGRTDTQYF
TGTGCCAGCAGCTTAGACGGGAGGACAGATACGCAGTATTTT
>TRBJ2-7|TRBD1|TRBV5-6|.
CASSLEGGLSSYEQYF
TGTGCCAGCAGCTTGGAAGGGGGCCTAAGCTCCTACGAGCAGTACTTC
>TRBJ1-1|.|TRBV4-1|.
CASSQEEGIEAFF
TGCGCCAGCAGCCAAGAGGAGGGGATTGAAGCTTTCTTT
>TRBJ2-1|TRBD2|TRBV27|.
CASSQTSGGPSYNEQFF
TGTGCCAGCAGTCAGACTAGCGGGGGGCCTTCCTACAATGAGCAGTTCTTC
>TRBJ2-6|TRBD1|TRBV28|.
CASSLPGQVKSGANVLTF
TGTGCCAGCAGCCTCCCCGGACAGGTGAAGTCTGGGGCCAACGTCCTGACTTTC
>TRBJ1-3|TRBD1|TRBV5-5|.
CASSTGQGVFSGNTIYF
TGTGCCAGCAGCACGGGACAGGGGGTCTTCTCTGGAAACACCATATATTTT
>TRBJ2-2|TRBD2|TRBV28|once
CASSFRGRRGGELFF
TGTGCCAGCAGTTTCCGCGGGAGGAGGGGCGGGGAGCTGTTTTTT